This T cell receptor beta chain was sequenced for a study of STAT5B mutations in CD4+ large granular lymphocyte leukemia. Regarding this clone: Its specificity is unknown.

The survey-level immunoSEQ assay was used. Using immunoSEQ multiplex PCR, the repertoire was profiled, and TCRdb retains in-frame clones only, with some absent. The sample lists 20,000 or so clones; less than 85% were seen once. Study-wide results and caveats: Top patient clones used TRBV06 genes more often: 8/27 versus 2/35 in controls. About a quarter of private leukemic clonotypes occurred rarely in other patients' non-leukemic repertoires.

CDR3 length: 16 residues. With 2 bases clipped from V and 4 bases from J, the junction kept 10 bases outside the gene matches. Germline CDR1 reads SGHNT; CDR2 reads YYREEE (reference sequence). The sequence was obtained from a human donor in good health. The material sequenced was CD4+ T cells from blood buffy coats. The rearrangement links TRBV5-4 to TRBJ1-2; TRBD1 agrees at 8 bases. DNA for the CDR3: TGTGCCAGCAGCTTACCCCAGGGGGCAAGGAGCTATGGCTACACCTTC. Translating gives CASSLPQGARSYGYTF.